A single sample gave rise to the 16 T cell receptor beta chains below, sequenced in a study of cytomegalovirus exposure and HLA in healthy donors. PCR primers comprised 60 Vbeta and 13 Jbeta primers. The repertoire was sequenced with immunoSEQ multiplex PCR; TCRdb's copy has only in-frame clones and lacks some. The sample holds approximately 100,000 clones; around 86% are singletons and the top ten take less than 2.5%. The sequencing input was PBMCs. The receptor set was obtained from a woman in her 30s in good health and CMV-seronegative.

This chain connects TRBV2 to TRBJ1-1; D is perhaps TRBD1 (6 bases). The germline CDR1 and CDR2 sequences are SNHLY and FYNNEI. The CDR3 sequence is 15 residues long. V was clipped by 10 bases and J by 1 base, with 19 bases between them. The CDR3 DNA follows: TGTGCCACAAGGAGACAGGCAGCTCAGAACACTGAAGCTTTCTTT. Its protein product is CATRRQAAQNTEAFF. Looking up the rest from reference TRBV2 and TRBJ1-1 gives the full variable domain: EPEVTQTPSHQVTQMGQEVILRCVPISNHLYFYWYRQILGQKVEFLVSFYNNEISEKSEIFDDQFSVERPDGSNFTLKIRSTKLEDSAMYFCATRRQAAQNTEAFFGQGTRLTVV.

The rearrangement joins TRBV4-1 to TRBJ1-2; possibly TRBD1 for D (5 bases). CDR1 is MGHRA and CDR2 is YSYEKL in the germline V gene. Trimming took 4 bases from V and 4 from J, leaving 19 bases between them. The CDR3 is 16 amino acids. CDR3 nucleotide sequence: TGCGCCAGCAGCCCAAAAGTCCCAGGGTACGCCTATGGCTACACCTTC. Protein sequence: CASSPKVPGYAYGYTF.

This clone was observed a few times. This sequence joins TRBV18 and TRBJ2-5, with 8 positions matching TRBD1. The CDR3 contains 15 residues. Trimming cost V 3 bases and J 0 bases; bases outside gene matches: 3. Germline CDR1 KGHSH, CDR2 LQKENI. The CDR3, as DNA: TGTGCCAGCTCACCCAGACAGGGGTACCAAGAGACCCAGTACTTC. This codes for CASSPRQGYQETQYF.

The chain joins TRBV28 to TRBJ1-1; D remains ambiguous. The CDR3 is 15 residues long. Deletions cut 5 bases from V and 1 base from J, with 14 bases between. Germline V gene sequence: CDR1 MDHEN, CDR2 SYDVKM. CDR3 sequence (DNA): TGTGCCAGCAGTGGGATTGGGGAGGGGAACACTGAAGCTTTCTTT. This sequence encodes CASSGIGEGNTEAFF.

This clone was seen once. Its ends do not fully match the called genes, so a read error is possible. This chain uses TRBV7-9 with TRBJ2-7; 10 bases line up with TRBD2. Germline V gives CDR1 SEHNR, CDR2 FQNEAQ (reference sequence). The CDR3 is 14 residues long. Written as DNA, the CDR3 is TGTTCCAGCACCCGACTAGCGGGTTTTCACGAGCAGTACTTC. Its translation is CSSTRLAGFHEQYF.

The V gene is TRBV10-1, the J gene TRBJ1-1; D gene ambiguous. Germline lookup yields CDR1 WNHNN and CDR2 SYGVQD (reference sequence). There are 15 residues in the CDR3. The V and J ends lost 3 bases and 7 bases respectively, with 18 bases between them. CDR3 residues: CASSDFFPGGREAFF. CDR3 nucleotide sequence: TGCGCCAGCAGTGATTTTTTTCCAGGTGGTCGTGAAGCTTTCTTT.

The chain carries TRBV4-1 and TRBJ1-4; D unresolved. This CDR3 has 15 amino acids. The germline CDR1 and CDR2 sequences are MGHRA and YSYEKL. The germline V and J ends were trimmed by 1 base and 0 bases, with 6 bases remaining between them. The CDR3 protein is CASSQGAATNEKLFF. CDR3 coding DNA: TGCGCCAGCAGCCAAGGGGCAGCAACTAATGAAAAACTGTTTTTT.

The chain employs TRBV7-8 and TRBJ2-3; D is possibly TRBD2 (6 bases). Germline CDR1 is SGHVS and CDR2 is FQNEAQ. Trimming left V 2 bases short and J 2 bases short, with 11 bases between. The CDR3 has 15 amino acids. The DNA for the CDR3 is TGTGCCAGCAGCTTACTTCGGCGGGACACAGATACGCAGTATTTT. Residues: CASSLLRRDTDTQYF.

The J gene is TRBJ1-3, the V gene TRBV5-1, with D possibly TRBD1 on 5 matching bases. The germline V and J ends were trimmed by 0 bases and 2 bases, with 12 bases remaining between them. The CDR3 covers 16 residues. Germline assignment: CDR1 SGHRS and CDR2 YFSETQ. CDR3 region: CASSLGGTETGNTIYF. CDR3 bases: TGCGCCAGCAGCTTGGGGGGCACAGAAACTGGAAACACCATATATTTT.

This clone has just one count. J is TRBJ2-1 and V is TRBV29-1; 10 positions match TRBD2. The CDR3 runs to 14 residues. Looked up from germline, CDR1 is SQVTM and CDR2 is ANQGSEA. V shed 6 bases, J shed 15 bases, and the junction held 17 bases outside the gene matches. The CDR3 coding sequence is TGCAGCGTCGATACCGCGGGGCTAGCGGGAGTGTGGTTCTTC. It encodes CSVDTAGLAGVWFF.

This sequence joins TRBV2 and TRBJ1-5, with 7 bases lining up with TRBD1. Germline loops: CDR1 SNHLY, CDR2 FYNNEI. The CDR3 covers 15 residues. The trim removed 6 bases at V and 0 bases at J, leaving 5 bases unmatched. CDR3 loop: CASRGQSNSNQPQHF. CDR3 DNA sequence: TGTGCCAGCAGGGGACAGTCAAATAGCAATCAGCCCCAGCATTTT.

The V and J genes are TRBV5-5 and TRBJ2-3; tentatively, D is TRBD1 (6 bases). Germline-derived CDR1 and CDR2 are SGHKS and YYEKEE (reference sequence). V lost 0 bases and J 6 bases, leaving 11 bases between the germline ends. CDR3 length: 14 amino acids. CDR3 sequence (DNA): TGTGCCAGCAGCTTGGTTCAGGGGTCGGATACGCAGTATTTT. Its translation: CASSLVQGSDTQYF.

This chain links TRBV5-1 with TRBJ1-1, with D possibly TRBD1 on 5 matching bases. From germline, CDR1 is SGHRS and CDR2 YFSETQ. V dropped 0 bases and J dropped 2 bases, with 8 bases sitting between them. CDR3 length: 14 residues. For the CDR3, the DNA is TGCGCCAGCAGCTTGGCTGGGACTAACACTGAAGCTTTCTTT. This sequence encodes CASSLAGTNTEAFF.

CDR3 protein: CASRYLWGPLPGSYGYTF. CDR3 in DNA: TGTGCCAGCAGATACCTCTGGGGGCCCCTTCCGGGAAGCTATGGCTACACCTTC. The chain links TRBV27 to TRBJ1-2; D is possibly TRBD1 (6 bases). Germline values: CDR1 MNHEY, CDR2 SMNVEV (reference sequence). Trimming removed 6 bases from V and 4 bases from J, with 27 bases in between. CDR3 length: 18 amino acids.

The J gene is TRBJ2-6, the V gene TRBV19, with D tentatively TRBD2 (6 bases). The V gene lost 3 bases and the J gene lost 0 bases, with 9 bases spanning the gap. Per the germline V gene, CDR1 is LNHDA and CDR2 is SQIVND (reference sequence). CDR3 length equals 16 residues. CDR3 nucleotide sequence: TGTGCCAGTAGTATTCCCGGGAGCTCTGGGGCCAACGTCCTGACTTTC. Protein: CASSIPGSSGANVLTF.

The CDR3 is CASSASQGVNYEQYF. The CDR3, as DNA: TGTGCCAGCAGTGCATCACAGGGGGTCAACTACGAGCAGTACTTC. The chain couples TRBV6-1 to TRBJ2-7; 8 nucleotides line up with TRBD1. Germline assignment: CDR1 MNHNS and CDR2 SASEGT. This CDR3 is built from 15 residues. J gave up 3 bases and V 4 bases, and 8 bases lay outside the gene matches.